A single T cell receptor (beta chain) is shown here with its context. The antigen is not known. This entry is derived from a study of cytomegalovirus exposure and HLA in healthy donors. At the level of the study: A later analysis reported the 100 to 150 validation repertoires used the same platform as the roughly 700 first-cohort repertoires. Study-wide findings and caveats: In the approximately 120 validation repertoires, a later analysis found that first-cohort TCR clusters tended to co-occur. It was reported that the classifier diagnosed cytomegalovirus status with high specificity and sensitivity in both the original and validation cohorts. Whilst most TCR sequences proved rare, a subset of public TCRs occurred across many donors.

Trimming cost V 6 bases and J 1 base; bases outside gene matches: 7. Per germline, CDR1 MNHEY and CDR2 SMNVEV (reference sequence). The CDR3 is 15 residues long. The method was immunoSEQ multiplex PCR; TCRdb's version includes in-frame clones alone and lacks a portion of them. The sample lists about 240,000 clones; 86% were seen once. This rearrangement joins TRBV27 to TRBJ2-3; 7 bases are a match to TRBD1. The sequence derives from a woman aged 30 to 39 in good health and CMV-seropositive. Sequencing used PBMCs. CDR3 DNA sequence: TGTGCCAGCAGCCCTCAGGGGGATGGCACAGATACGCAGTATTTT. Translated, it gives CASSPQGDGTDTQYF.